This TCR beta chain originates from a study of long-term antiretroviral therapy in people with HIV. The CDR3 is 15 amino acids. The germline gives CDR1 SGHVS, CDR2 FQNEAQ. Trimming shortened V by 5 bases and J by 5 bases, and 16 bases separated the two germline ends. Worth noting for this clone: Its antigen is unidentified.

DNA was extracted from around 0.96-9.9 million thawed cryopreserved PBMC. Version v3.0 of the immunoSEQ assay was performed at survey level. The sequencing target was roughly 35,000-50,000 T-cell genomes per sample. Sequenced by immunoSEQ multiplex PCR; TCRdb stores in-frame clones only, minus some. The repertoire holds roughly 18,000 clones, with around three quarters as singletons. Study-wide results and caveats: Researchers lacked any data on ART adherence, viral resistance or therapy changes. After ART, diversity increased yet remained lower than transplant donor controls.

The V gene is TRBV7-8, the J gene TRBJ2-1; TRBD2 is a possible D gene (6 bases). The receptor's source is a woman aged 25 to 45 with HIV. The input for sequencing was unsorted PBMCs, taken 2.9 years after starting antiretroviral therapy. CDR3 DNA: TGTGCCAGCAGCCTCCGGGACTTAGCCCACAATGAGCAGTTCTTC. Protein product: CASSLRDLAHNEQFF.